This T cell receptor (beta chain) was captured in a study of tumor and adjacent non-tumor tissue in lung cancer (dated by TCRdb to the late 2010s). As for the study more broadly: Of the cohort, eleven to twelve patients had adenocarcinoma, 2 had squamous cell carcinoma and 1 had small cell lung cancer. TCRbeta CDR3 sequencing was performed on 25 to 30 paired specimens, with one tumor sample and one normal lung sample collected per patient. The study compared bulk TCRbeta repertoires between lung tumor tissue and matched distant non-tumor lung tissue from over twelve lung cancer patients. The 15 enrolled patients, of whom some 10 were men and 5 were women, were aged about 30 to 80 years and were diagnosed with TNM stage I to III disease. Sequencing produced approximately 130 million productive TCRbeta reads in total, an average of approximately 4.1 million reads per sample. Points the paper makes about the study in general: The top 100 clones made up a significantly larger cumulative share of the repertoire in normal lung than in tumor tissue. Neither the sequencing platform nor unique molecular identifiers are mentioned in the methods. Significantly higher TCR diversity (inverse Simpson) was observed in tumor tissue than in normal lung tissue (around 460 vs 160, P = 0.0075, Mann-Whitney U test). TCR diversity was significantly higher in younger patients, and higher tumor TCR diversity was associated with shorter overall and disease-free survival. Because peripheral blood was not sequenced, blood TCRbeta repertoires in the lung cancer patients of the study were not examined. With only roughly 15 patients in the cohort, the authors noted that larger samples and more detailed clinical data are needed.

Libraries were constructed by multiplex PCR. Sequenced using an Illumina HiSeq 2500. TCRbeta libraries were constructed through three rounds of nested PCR with primers (Table S4) according to protocols modified from ARM-PCR. Before sequencing, PCR products in the 200-500 bp range were cut out of the gel and cleaned up using the QIAquick gel extraction kit. Per the authors' processing: Reads were cleaned using Trimmomatic, were merged into complete CDR3 sequences using FLASH, and were assigned to V(D)J germline segments using MiTCR. Clonal diversity was calculated as the inverse Simpson's index using VDJtools. In-frame sequences lacking a premature stop codon were counted as productive reads. TCRdb trimmed public reads at Q25 via fastp, called clones via MiXCR and kept in-frame beta chains. Rows with a matching CDR3 protein are joined into one entry that keeps the most common DNA and genes. The V and J calls come from TCRdb's annotation, not from the publication. A total of about 110,000 distinct CDR3 sequences appear in this sample, around 75% of them only once. In total, the top ten clones hold around a third of the sample.

Relative to germline, V is missing 2 bases and J is missing 6 bases, with 6 bases of the junction outside any gene match. Its CDR3 holds 15 amino acids, cysteine through phenylalanine. Only the CDR3 DNA stays, 45 bases, in frame from base 1. From a lookup of the germline V gene, CDR1 and CDR2 are SGHNT and YENEEA. RNA was isolated from bulk, unsorted tissue, and RNA quality was assessed with a NanoDrop ND-1000 and an Agilent 2100. The donors were newly diagnosed lung cancer patients admitted for thoracic surgery in China from August to November 2014 who had not received prior chemotherapy. The study excluded patients who had received radiotherapy or chemotherapy before or who had another cancer at the same time. Pieces of surgical tissue measuring roughly 1-2.2 cm3 were kept in RNAlater solution and held at -80 degrees C until needed. Comment on this clonotype: Its cognate antigen has yet to be identified. No base quality information exists; no much larger clone differs at one position.

The source of this sequence is a woman aged 55-70 years with non-small cell lung cancer. The specimen sequenced was lung tumor tissue. The chain links TRBV11-3 with TRBJ2-1, with 8 bases matching TRBD2. CDR3 region: CASSLTAGGFNEQFF. The sequenced DNA is TGTGCCAGCAGCTTAACGGCGGGGGGTTTCAATGAGCAGTTCTTC.